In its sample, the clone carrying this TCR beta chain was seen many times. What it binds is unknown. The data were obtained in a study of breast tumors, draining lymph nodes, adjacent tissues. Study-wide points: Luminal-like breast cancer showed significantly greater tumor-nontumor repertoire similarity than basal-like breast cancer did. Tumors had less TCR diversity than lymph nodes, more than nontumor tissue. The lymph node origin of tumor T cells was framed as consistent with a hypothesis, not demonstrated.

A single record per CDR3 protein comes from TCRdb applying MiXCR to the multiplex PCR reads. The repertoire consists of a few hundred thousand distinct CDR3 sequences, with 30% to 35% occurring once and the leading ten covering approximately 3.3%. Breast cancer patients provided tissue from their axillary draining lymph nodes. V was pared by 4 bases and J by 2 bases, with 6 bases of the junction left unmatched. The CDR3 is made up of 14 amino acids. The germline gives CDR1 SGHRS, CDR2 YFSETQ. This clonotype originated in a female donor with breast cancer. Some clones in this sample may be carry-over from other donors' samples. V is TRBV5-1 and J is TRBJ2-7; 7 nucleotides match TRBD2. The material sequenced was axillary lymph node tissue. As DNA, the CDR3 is TGCGCCAGCAGCGGGACCAGCGGGGCCTACGAGCAGTACTTC. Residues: CASSGTSGAYEQYF.